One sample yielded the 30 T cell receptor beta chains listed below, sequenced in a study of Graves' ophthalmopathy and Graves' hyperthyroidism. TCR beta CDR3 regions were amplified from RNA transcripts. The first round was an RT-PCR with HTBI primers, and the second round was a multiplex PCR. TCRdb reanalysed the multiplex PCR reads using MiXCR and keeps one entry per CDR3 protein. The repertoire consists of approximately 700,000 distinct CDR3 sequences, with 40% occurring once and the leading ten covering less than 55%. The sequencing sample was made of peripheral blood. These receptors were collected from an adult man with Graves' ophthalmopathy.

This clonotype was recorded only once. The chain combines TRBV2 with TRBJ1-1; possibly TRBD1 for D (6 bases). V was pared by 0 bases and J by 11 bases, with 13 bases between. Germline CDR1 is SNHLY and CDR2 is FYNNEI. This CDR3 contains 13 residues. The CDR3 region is CASSEANRDFAFF. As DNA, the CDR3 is TGTGCCAGCAGTGAAGCAAACAGGGATTTTGCTTTCTTT.

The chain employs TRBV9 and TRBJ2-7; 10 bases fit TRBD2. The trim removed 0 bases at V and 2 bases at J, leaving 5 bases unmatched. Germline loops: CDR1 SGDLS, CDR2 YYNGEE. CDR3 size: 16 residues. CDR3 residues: CASSVGVGLAPYEQYF. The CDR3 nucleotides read TGTGCCAGCAGCGTAGGGGTGGGACTAGCGCCCTACGAGCAGTACTTC.

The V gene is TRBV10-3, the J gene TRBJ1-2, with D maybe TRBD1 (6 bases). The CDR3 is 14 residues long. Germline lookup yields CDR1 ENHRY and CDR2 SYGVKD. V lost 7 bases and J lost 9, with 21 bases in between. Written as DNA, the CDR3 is TGTGCCATCAAGTTGGACAGCCCGGACTGGAGCTACACCTTC. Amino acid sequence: CAIKLDSPDWSYTF.

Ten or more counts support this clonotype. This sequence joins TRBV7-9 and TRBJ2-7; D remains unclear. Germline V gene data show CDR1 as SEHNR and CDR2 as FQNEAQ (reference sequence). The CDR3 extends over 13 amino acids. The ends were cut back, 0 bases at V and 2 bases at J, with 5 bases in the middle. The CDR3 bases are TGTGCCAGCAGCTTAGCTCTCGCCTACGAGCAGTACTTC. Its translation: CASSLALAYEQYF.

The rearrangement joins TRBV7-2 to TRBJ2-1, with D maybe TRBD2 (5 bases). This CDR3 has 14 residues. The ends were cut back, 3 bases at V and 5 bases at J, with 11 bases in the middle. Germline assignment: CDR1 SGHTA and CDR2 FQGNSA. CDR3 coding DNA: TGTGCCAGCAGCTTGGAGCGGCTTAACAATGAGCAGTTCTTC. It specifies CASSLERLNNEQFF.

The CDR3 coding sequence is TGTGCCAGCAACCAAGAGATCGGGGGTAATCAGCCCCAGCATTTT. Its protein is CASNQEIGGNQPQHF. The chain couples TRBV25-1 to TRBJ1-5; D may be TRBD1 (5 bases). The germline V gene encodes CDR1 MGHDK and CDR2 SYGVNS. V was clipped by 7 bases and J by 4 bases, with 17 bases between them. The CDR3 extends over 15 amino acids.

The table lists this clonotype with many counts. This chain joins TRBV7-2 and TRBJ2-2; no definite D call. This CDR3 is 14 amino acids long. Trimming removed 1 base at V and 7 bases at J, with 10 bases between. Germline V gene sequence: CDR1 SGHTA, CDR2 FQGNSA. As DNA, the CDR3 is TGTGCCAGCAGCTTAGATCAAGGTGACGGGGAGCTGTTTTTT. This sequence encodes CASSLDQGDGELFF.

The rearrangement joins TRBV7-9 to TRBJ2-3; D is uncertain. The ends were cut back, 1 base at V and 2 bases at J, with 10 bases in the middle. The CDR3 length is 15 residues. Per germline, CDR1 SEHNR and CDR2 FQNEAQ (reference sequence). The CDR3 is CASSLGLGSTDTQYF. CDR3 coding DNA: TGTGCCAGCAGCTTAGGGCTGGGGTCCACAGATACGCAGTATTTT.

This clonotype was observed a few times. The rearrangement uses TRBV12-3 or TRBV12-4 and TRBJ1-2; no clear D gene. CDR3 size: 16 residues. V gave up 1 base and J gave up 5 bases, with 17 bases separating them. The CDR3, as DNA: TGTGCCAGCAGTTTAGGCGAGGTGTGGGCTCAATATGGCTACACCTTC. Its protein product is CASSLGEVWAQYGYTF.

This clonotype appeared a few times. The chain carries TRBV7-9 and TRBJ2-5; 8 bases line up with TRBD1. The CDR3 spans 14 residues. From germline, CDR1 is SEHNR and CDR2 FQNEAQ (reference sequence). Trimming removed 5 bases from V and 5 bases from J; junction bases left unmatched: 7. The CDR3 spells CASSQPGGLETQYF. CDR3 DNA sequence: TGTGCCAGCAGCCAACCAGGGGGCTTGGAGACCCAGTACTTC.

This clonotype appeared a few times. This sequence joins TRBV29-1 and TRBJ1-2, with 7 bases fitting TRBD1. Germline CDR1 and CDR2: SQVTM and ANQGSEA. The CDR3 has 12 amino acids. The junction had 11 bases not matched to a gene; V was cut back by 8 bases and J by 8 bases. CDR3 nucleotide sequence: TGCAGCAGTTACGACAGGGACCTAGGCTACACCTTC. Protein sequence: CSSYDRDLGYTF.

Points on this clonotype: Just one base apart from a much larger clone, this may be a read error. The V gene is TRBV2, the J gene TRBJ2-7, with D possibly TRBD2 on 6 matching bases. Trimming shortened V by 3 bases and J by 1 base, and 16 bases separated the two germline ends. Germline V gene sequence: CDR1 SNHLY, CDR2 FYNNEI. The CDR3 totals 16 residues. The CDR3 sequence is CASSDDRGGTSYEQYF. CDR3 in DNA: TGTGCCAGCAGTGACGACCGCGGTGGGACTTCCTACGAGCAGTACTTC.

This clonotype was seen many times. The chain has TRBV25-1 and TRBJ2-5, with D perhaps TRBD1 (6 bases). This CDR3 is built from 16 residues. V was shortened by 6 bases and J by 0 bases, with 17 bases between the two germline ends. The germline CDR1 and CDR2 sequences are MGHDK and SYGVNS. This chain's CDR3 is CASRNRQAPYQETQYF. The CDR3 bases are TGTGCCAGCAGAAATCGACAGGCCCCGTACCAAGAGACCCAGTACTTC.

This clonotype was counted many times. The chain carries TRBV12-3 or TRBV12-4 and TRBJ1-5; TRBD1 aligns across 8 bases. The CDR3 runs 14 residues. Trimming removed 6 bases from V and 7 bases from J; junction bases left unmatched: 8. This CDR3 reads CASSPGQGRQPQHF. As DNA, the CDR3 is TGTGCCAGCAGCCCTGGACAGGGACGACAGCCCCAGCATTTT.

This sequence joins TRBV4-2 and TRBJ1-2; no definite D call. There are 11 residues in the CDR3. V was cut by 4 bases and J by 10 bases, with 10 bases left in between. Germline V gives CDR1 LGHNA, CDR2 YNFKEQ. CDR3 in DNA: TGTGCCAGCAGCCTTCGCGGAGACTACACCTTC. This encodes CASSLRGDYTF.

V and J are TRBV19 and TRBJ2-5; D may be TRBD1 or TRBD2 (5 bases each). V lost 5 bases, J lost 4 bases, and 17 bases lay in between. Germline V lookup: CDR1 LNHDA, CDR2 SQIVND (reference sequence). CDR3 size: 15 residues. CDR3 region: CASSSAGTLGETQYF. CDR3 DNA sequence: TGTGCCAGTAGTTCCGCCGGGACCCTGGGAGAGACCCAGTACTTC.

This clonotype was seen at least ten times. In DNA form, the CDR3 reads TGCAGCGTTGAAGAAGACAGGGTGTACTATGGCTACACCTTC. This codes for CSVEEDRVYYGYTF. The V call is TRBV29-1, the J call TRBJ1-2; 7 bases line up with TRBD1. CDR1 and CDR2 (germline): SQVTM, ANQGSEA. The CDR3 is 14 amino acids. The junction had 4 bases not matched to a gene; V was cut back by 0 bases and J by 3 bases.

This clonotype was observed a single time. CDR3 protein: CAISESTGGGEKLFF. In DNA, the CDR3 is TGTGCCATCAGTGAGTCGACAGGGGGAGGTGAAAAACTGTTTTTT. The chain combines TRBV10-3 with TRBJ1-4; 9 bases line up with TRBD1. Trimming at V came to 0 bases and at J to 7 bases, leaving 3 bases not matched to a gene. From germline, CDR1 is ENHRY and CDR2 SYGVKD. The CDR3 spans 15 residues.

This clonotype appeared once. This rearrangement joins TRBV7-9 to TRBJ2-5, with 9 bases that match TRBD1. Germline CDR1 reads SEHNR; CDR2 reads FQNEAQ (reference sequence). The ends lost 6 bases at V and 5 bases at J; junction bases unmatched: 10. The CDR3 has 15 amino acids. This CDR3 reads CASSSTGTGSETQYF. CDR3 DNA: TGTGCCAGCAGTTCCACCGGGACAGGGTCGGAGACCCAGTACTTC. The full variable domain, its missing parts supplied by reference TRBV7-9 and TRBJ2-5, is DTGVSQNPRHKITKRGQNVTFRCDPISEHNRLYWYRQTLGQGPEFLTYFQNEAQLEKSRLLSDRFSAERPKGSFSTLEIQRTEQGDSAMYLCASSSTGTGSETQYFGPGTRLLVL.

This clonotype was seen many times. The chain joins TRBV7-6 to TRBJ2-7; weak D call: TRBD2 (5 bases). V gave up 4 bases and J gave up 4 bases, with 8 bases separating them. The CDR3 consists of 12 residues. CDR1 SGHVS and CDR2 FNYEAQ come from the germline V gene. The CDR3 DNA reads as TGTGCCAGCAGCTCCCCGGGGTACGAGCAGTACTTC. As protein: CASSSPGYEQYF.

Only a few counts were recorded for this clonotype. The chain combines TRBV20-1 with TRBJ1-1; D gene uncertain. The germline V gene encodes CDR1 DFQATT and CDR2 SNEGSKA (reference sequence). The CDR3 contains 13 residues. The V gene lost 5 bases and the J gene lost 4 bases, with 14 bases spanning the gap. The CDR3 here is CSAWAGSSTEAFF. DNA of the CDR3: TGCAGTGCTTGGGCCGGGTCGAGCACTGAAGCTTTCTTT.

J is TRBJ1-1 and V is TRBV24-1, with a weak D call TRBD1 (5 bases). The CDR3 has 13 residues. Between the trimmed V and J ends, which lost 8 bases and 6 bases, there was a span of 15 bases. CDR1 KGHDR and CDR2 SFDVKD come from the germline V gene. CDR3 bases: TGTGCCACCACTGCTGGGGGGGGTTCTGAAGCTTTCTTT. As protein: CATTAGGGSEAFF.

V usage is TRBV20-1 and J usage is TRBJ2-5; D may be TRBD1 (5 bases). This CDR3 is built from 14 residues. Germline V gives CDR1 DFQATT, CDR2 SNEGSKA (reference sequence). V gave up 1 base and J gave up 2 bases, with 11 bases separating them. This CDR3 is CSARARQGQETQYF. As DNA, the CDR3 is TGCAGTGCTAGAGCTCGGCAGGGACAAGAGACCCAGTACTTC.

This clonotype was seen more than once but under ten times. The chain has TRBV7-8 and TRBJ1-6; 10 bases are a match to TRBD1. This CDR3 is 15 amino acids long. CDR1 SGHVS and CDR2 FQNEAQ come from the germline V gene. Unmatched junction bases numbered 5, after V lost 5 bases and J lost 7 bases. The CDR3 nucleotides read TGTGCCAGCAGCCGACAGGGGGCCGTGAATTCACCCCTCCACTTT. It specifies CASSRQGAVNSPLHF. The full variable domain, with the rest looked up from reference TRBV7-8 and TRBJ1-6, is GAGVSQSPRYKVAKRGQDVALRCDPISGHVSLFWYQQALGQGPEFLTYFQNEAQLDKSGLPSDRFFAERPEGSVSTLKIQRTQQEDSAVYLCASSRQGAVNSPLHFGNGTRLTVT.

This CDR3 reads CASSTITGLGTEAFF. The CDR3 coding sequence is TGTGCCAGCAGCACAATTACAGGGTTAGGCACTGAAGCTTTCTTT. V and J are TRBV7-9 and TRBJ1-1, with D possibly being TRBD1 (6 bases). The V gene lost 5 bases and the J gene lost 4 bases, with 17 bases spanning the gap. The germline CDR1 and CDR2 sequences are SEHNR and FQNEAQ (reference sequence). The CDR3 has 15 amino acids.

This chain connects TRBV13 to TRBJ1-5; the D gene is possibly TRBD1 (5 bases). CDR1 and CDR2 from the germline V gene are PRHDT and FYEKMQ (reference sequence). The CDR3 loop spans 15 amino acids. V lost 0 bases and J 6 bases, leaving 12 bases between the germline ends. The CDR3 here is CASSLGRGEAQPQHF. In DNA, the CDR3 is TGTGCCAGCAGCTTAGGCCGGGGGGAAGCTCAGCCCCAGCATTTT.

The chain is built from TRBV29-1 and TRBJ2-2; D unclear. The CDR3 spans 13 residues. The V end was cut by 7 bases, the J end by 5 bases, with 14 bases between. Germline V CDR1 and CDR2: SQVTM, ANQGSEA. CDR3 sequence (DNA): TGCAGCGCCCCCGATGCCGGGACCGGGGAGCTGTTTTTT. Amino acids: CSAPDAGTGELFF.

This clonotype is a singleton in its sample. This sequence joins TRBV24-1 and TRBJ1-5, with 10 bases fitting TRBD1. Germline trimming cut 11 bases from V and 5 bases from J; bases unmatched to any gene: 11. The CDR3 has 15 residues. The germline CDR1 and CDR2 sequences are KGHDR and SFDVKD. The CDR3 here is CASSFSGTGDQPQHF. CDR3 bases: TGTGCCAGCAGCTTTTCCGGGACAGGGGATCAGCCCCAGCATTTT.

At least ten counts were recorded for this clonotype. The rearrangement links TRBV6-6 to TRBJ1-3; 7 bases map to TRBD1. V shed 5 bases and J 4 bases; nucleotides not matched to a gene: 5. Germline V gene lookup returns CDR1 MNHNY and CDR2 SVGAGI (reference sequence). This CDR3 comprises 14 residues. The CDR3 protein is CASSEGARGNTIYF. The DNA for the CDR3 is TGTGCCAGCAGTGAGGGGGCTAGAGGAAACACCATATATTTT.

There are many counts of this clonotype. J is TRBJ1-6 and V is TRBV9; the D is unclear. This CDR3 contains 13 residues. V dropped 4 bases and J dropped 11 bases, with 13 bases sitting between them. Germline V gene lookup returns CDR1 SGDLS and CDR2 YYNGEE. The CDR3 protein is CASSLRMGAPLHF. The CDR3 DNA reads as TGTGCCAGCAGCCTGCGGATGGGAGCACCCCTCCACTTT.